A selection of T cell receptor beta chains follows, all from one sample in a study of blood T cells in healthy people across ages. TCRdb used MiXCR to reprocess the 5' RACE reads, holding one entry per CDR3 protein. This sample has about a million distinct CDR3 sequences, with more than 30% found just once. What was sequenced was blood. Receptor source: a man aged 18 to 30 in good health. Each CDR3 is given with its conserved first and last residue. D genes are given only for firm matches. A clone size is listed for some rows: how often the clone was seen (once, few, many), or a class if it is expanded.

>TRBJ2-5|TRBV29-1|.|TRBD2|11
TGCAGCGTTGAGGGAGGGGAGACCCAGTACTTC
CSVEGGETQYF
>TRBJ2-2|TRBV20-1|.|.|15
TGCAGTGGGGGGGACCGGGACAAGAACACCGGGGAGCTGTTTTTT
CSGGDRDKNTGELFF
>TRBJ2-1|TRBV7-2|few|.|13
TGTGCCAGCAGCTTAGATCGCATAAATGAGCAGTTCTTC
CASSLDRINEQFF
>TRBJ1-4|TRBV6-6|.|TRBD1|15
TGTGCCAGCAGAGATGGACAGGGAGTTTTCGAAAAACTGTTTTTT
CASRDGQGVFEKLFF
>TRBJ2-2|TRBV4-2|.|TRBD2|20
TGTGCCAGCAGCCAAATGTGGAAAACTTTAGCGGGGGGGGACATCGGGGAGCTGTTTTTT
CASSQMWKTLAGGDIGELFF
>TRBJ1-2|TRBV6-5|few|.|15
TGTGCCAGCAGTACCCTGGGACATAACTTGGAGGGCTACACCTTC
CASSTLGHNLEGYTF
>TRBJ1-4|TRBV20-1|few|.|15
TGCAGTGCTAGGGATGGTCGGACCGATAATGAAAAACTGTTTTTT
CSARDGRTDNEKLFF
>TRBJ2-3|TRBV25-1|few|.|16
TGTGCCAGCAGCAACCGGGACACCCAAATCACAGATACGCAGTATTTT
CASSNRDTQITDTQYF
>TRBJ2-5|TRBV27|few|.|17
TGTGCCAGCAGCCAGGAAAGTGTTGGGACACTGCCTGGGACCCAGTACTTC
CASSQESVGTLPGTQYF
>TRBJ1-1|TRBV15|.|TRBD1|18
TGTGCCACCAGCAGAGATTATAGTTCAGGGGGGGTGAACACTGAAGCTTTCTTT
CATSRDYSSGGVNTEAFF
>TRBJ2-2|TRBV2|once|TRBD1|15
TGTGCCAGCAGTGAACAGGGGGCTCACACCGGGGAGCTGTTTTTT
CASSEQGAHTGELFF
>TRBJ2-5|TRBV29-1|.|TRBD1|12
TGCAGCGGGTCGACAGGGCAAGAGACCCAGTACTTC
CSGSTGQETQYF
>TRBJ1-1|TRBV6-5|.|.|15
TGTGCCAGCAGCCGAGAGGAAAGATGGAACACTGAAGCTTTCTTT
CASSREERWNTEAFF
>TRBJ1-1|TRBV10-3|.|.|16
TGTGCCATCAGACCTGAGCAGGGGCGAACAAACACTGAAGCTTTCTTT
CAIRPEQGRTNTEAFF
>TRBJ2-1|TRBV6-2/TRBV6-3|.|TRBD1|11
TGTGCCTACGGACAGGGAGGCGAGCAGTTCTTC
CAYGQGGEQFF
>TRBJ2-6|TRBV7-2|.|.|20
TGTGCCAGCAGCTTGGTACGGGGGCTCGTTTTCTCTTCTGGGGCCAACGTCCTGACTTTC
CASSLVRGLVFSSGANVLTF
>TRBJ2-5|TRBV20-1|.|.|12
TGCAGTGCTAGTTGGGCGGAAGAGACCCAGTACTTC
CSASWAEETQYF
>TRBJ1-2|TRBV18|.|TRBD1|13
TGTGCCAGCTCTCGAGACAGGGGGGATGACTACACCTTC
CASSRDRGDDYTF
>TRBJ2-1|TRBV7-9|few|TRBD2|16
TGTGCCAGCAGATCCATAGCGGGGGTTACAGGAAATGAGCAGTTCTTC
CASRSIAGVTGNEQFF
>TRBJ2-7|TRBV12-3/TRBV12-4|.|.|12
TGTGCCAGCAGTTCATTCCCCTACGAGCAGTACTTC
CASSSFPYEQYF
>TRBJ2-3|TRBV29-1|.|.|14
TGCAGCGTTACCCAAGCCCAGGGGACAGATACGCAGTATTTT
CSVTQAQGTDTQYF
>TRBJ1-2|TRBV12-3/TRBV12-4|once|.|13
TGTGCCAGCAGTGTAGAGGGGATAAGGGGCTACACCTTC
CASSVEGIRGYTF
>TRBJ1-4|TRBV7-3|.|.|10
TGTGCCAGAGTCGAGGAAAAACTGTTTTTT
CARVEEKLFF
>TRBJ1-1|TRBV20-1|.|TRBD1|14
TGCAGTGCTAGCGGGACAGGGGGCAACACTGAAGCTTTCTTT
CSASGTGGNTEAFF
>TRBJ1-5|TRBV28|few|.|12
TGTGCCAGCAGTTTTAGGACCCAGCCCCAGCATTTT
CASSFRTQPQHF
>TRBJ2-2|TRBV4-1|once|TRBD2|16
TGCGCCAGCAGTCAAGAACTAGCGGAGAACACCGGGGAGCTGTTTTTT
CASSQELAENTGELFF
>TRBJ2-7|TRBV3-1|.|.|13
TGTGCCAGCAGCCTTTCCACAGGGTCGGAGCAGTACTTC
CASSLSTGSEQYF
>TRBJ2-3|TRBV2|.|TRBD2|15
TGTGCCAGCAGAGGAGGGACTAGCGGCACAGATACGCAGTATTTT
CASRGGTSGTDTQYF
>TRBJ2-7|TRBV12-3/TRBV12-4|once|TRBD2|15
TGTGCCAGCAGCAGCGGACTAGCGAGCTCCTACGAGCAGTACTTC
CASSSGLASSYEQYF
>TRBJ1-5|TRBV27|few|.|15
TGTGCCAGCAGTTTAATGGGGGATAGCAATCAGCCCCAGCATTTT
CASSLMGDSNQPQHF
>TRBJ2-3|TRBV20-1|few|.|14
TGCAGTGCTAGCGTGGTAGCCAACACAGATACGCAGTATTTT
CSASVVANTDTQYF
>TRBJ2-3|TRBV2|.|.|17
TGTGCCAGCAGTGAAAGAGGGGGGCCCCATAGCACAGATACGCAGTATTTT
CASSERGGPHSTDTQYF
>TRBJ2-7|TRBV5-1|few|.|18
TGCGCCAGCAGCTCACTAATTGCAAGGACGGAAGAAACCTACGAGCAGTACTTC
CASSSLIARTEETYEQYF
>TRBJ2-3|TRBV12-3/TRBV12-4|.|.|15
TGTGCCAGCAGTTTGGTCCAGGTGGGCACAGATACGCAGTATTTT
CASSLVQVGTDTQYF
>TRBJ1-2|TRBV27|few|TRBD1|17
TGTGCCAGCAGTCCCAAACTCCGACAGGGGAGAAACTATGGCTACACCTTC
CASSPKLRQGRNYGYTF